The text below deals with one TCR beta chain. Its target is not known. Sequencing of each sample assayed some 9.2 x 10^4 TCR templates. Libraries were prepared by immunoSEQ multiplex PCR; TCRdb keeps only in-frame clonotypes and omits some of them. The sample holds about 75,000 clones, 93% seen once. This sample was included in a study of siplizumab effects on memory and regulatory T cells. Study-wide results and limits: Fewer alloreactive sequences mapped to unstimulated CD4+ memory cells under siplizumab. Treatment with siplizumab left mappable alloreactive CD4+ clones averaging approximately 69% Treg-derived, compared with over 25% in controls. Naive or memory phenotype assignment was not possible for roughly 80-97% of proliferating CD4+ or CD8+ clones.

Unmatched junction bases numbered 4, after V lost 3 bases and J lost 4 bases. The CDR3 runs 15 residues. CDR1 MGHDK and CDR2 SYGVNS come from the germline V gene. The clonotype comes from a human donor in good health. Specimen: CD8+ T cells sorted from blood. The chain is built from TRBV25-1 and TRBJ2-7, with 12 positions matching TRBD1. CDR3 amino acids: CASSEGTGGFYEQYF. The CDR3 DNA reads TGTGCCAGCAGTGAGGGGACAGGGGGCTTTTACGAGCAGTACTTC.